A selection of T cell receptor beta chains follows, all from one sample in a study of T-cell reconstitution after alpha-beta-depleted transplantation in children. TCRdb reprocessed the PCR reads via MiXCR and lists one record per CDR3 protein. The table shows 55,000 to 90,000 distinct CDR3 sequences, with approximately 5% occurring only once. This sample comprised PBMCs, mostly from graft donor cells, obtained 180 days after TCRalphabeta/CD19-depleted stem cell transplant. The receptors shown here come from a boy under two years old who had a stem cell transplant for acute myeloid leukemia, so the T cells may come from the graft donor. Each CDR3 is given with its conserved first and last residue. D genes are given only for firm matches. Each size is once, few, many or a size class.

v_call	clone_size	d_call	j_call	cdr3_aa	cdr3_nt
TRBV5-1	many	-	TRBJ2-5	CASSLEAAQETQYF	TGCGCCAGCAGCTTGGAGGCGGCTCAAGAGACCCAGTACTTC
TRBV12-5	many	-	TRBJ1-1	CASFGAPTEAFF	TGTGCTAGCTTCGGGGCCCCGACTGAAGCTTTCTTT
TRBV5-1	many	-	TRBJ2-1	CASSLFGQGSSNEQFF	TGCGCCAGCAGCTTGTTCGGGCAGGGGAGTTCCAATGAGCAGTTCTTC
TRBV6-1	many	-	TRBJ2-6	CASTRTGSFSGANVLTF	TGTGCCAGCACCCGCACAGGGAGCTTCTCTGGGGCCAACGTCCTGACTTTC
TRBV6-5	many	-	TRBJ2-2	CASSYPTKGVTLNTGELFF	TGTGCCAGCAGTTACCCAACTAAAGGGGTTACCCTCAACACCGGGGAGCTGTTTTTT
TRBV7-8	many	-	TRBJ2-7	CASSNGQLSSYEQYF	TGTGCCAGCAGCAACGGACAGTTATCTTCCTACGAGCAGTACTTC
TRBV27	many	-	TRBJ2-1	CASSLGGLGYNEQFF	TGTGCCAGCAGTTTGGGGGGGCTAGGATACAATGAGCAGTTCTTC
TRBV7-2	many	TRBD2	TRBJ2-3	CASRYTSVGTDTQYF	TGTGCCAGCAGATACACTAGCGTCGGCACAGATACGCAGTATTTT
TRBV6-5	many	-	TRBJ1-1	CASSYPFGVRTEAFF	TGTGCCAGCAGTTACCCATTCGGAGTCAGGACTGAAGCTTTCTTT
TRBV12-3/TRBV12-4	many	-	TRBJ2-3	CASSLIGGTDTQYF	TGTGCCAGCAGTTTAATAGGGGGCACAGATACGCAGTATTTT
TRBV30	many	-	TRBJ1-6	CAWSSERARVSPLHF	TGTGCCTGGAGTTCGGAGCGAGCTAGGGTTTCACCCCTCCACTTT
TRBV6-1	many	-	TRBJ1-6	CASRESSYNSPLHF	TGTGCCAGCAGGGAGAGCTCCTATAATTCACCCCTCCACTTT
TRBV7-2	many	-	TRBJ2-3	CASSLDSLSTDTQYF	TGTGCCAGCAGCTTAGACAGCCTTAGCACAGATACGCAGTATTTT
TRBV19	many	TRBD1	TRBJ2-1	CATSDRGTRNEQFF	TGTGCCACCTCGGACAGGGGCACTAGGAATGAGCAGTTCTTC
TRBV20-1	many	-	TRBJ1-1	CSARDQGLGTAEAFF	TGCAGTGCTAGAGATCAAGGTTTGGGGACCGCTGAAGCTTTCTTT
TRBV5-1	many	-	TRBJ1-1	CASSLDTEAFF	TGCGCCAGCAGCTTGGACACTGAAGCTTTCTTT
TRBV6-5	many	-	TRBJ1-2	CASSYLGPLLGYGYTF	TGTGCCAGCAGTTACTTAGGACCGTTACTGGGCTATGGCTACACCTTC
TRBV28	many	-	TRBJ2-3	CASSPLVASDTQYF	TGTGCCAGCAGCCCGCTGGTAGCGTCAGATACGCAGTATTTT
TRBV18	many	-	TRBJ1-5	CASSPSRQNQPQHF	TGTGCCAGCTCACCATCCCGACAGAATCAGCCCCAGCATTTT
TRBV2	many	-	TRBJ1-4	CASNREGEKLFF	TGTGCCAGCAACCGGGAGGGTGAAAAACTGTTTTTT
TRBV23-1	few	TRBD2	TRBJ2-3	CASTWTSEFSSTDTQYF	TGCGCCAGCACCTGGACTAGCGAGTTTTCTAGCACAGATACGCAGTATTTT
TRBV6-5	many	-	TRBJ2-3	CASSYWRGRETDTQYF	TGTGCCAGCAGTTACTGGCGGGGGCGGGAGACAGATACGCAGTATTTT
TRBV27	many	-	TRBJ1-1	CASRGAGTENTEAFF	TGTGCCAGCAGGGGGGCTGGAACGGAGAACACTGAAGCTTTCTTT
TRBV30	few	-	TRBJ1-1	CAWSTSTEAFF	TGTGCCTGGAGTACTTCCACTGAAGCTTTCTTT